This T cell receptor (beta chain) was found in a study of CD8 T cells in ankylosing spondylitis. Broader study findings: Typical of ankylosing spondylitis blood, it appeared, was a TCR beta motif of eight highly homologous variants.

It was by quantitative 5'-RACE with molecular barcodes that TCR beta libraries were made. TCRdb processed the 5' RACE reads anew with MiXCR; each CDR3 protein has one entry. This table holds more than 150,000 distinct CDR3 sequences, 9.5% to 15% found once. This clonotype was counted many times. Its antigen is unknown. V shed 6 bases and J 0 bases; nucleotides not matched to a gene: 5. The CDR3 is made up of 17 amino acids. The chain couples TRBV12-3 or TRBV12-4 to TRBJ2-2; TRBD2 matches at 12 bases. This sequence was found in a male donor with ankylosing spondylitis or in good health (not recorded which). What was sequenced was blood, either unsorted or a sorted T cell fraction (not recorded which). This CDR3 is CASSSGLAGTNTGELFF. The CDR3 region has the DNA TGTGCCAGCAGCTCCGGACTAGCGGGAACGAACACCGGGGAGCTGTTTTTT.